This T cell receptor beta chain was obtained from a study of shared T cell receptors in the human thymus. Clones were sequenced by immunoSEQ multiplex PCR, and TCRdb holds only the in-frame ones, with some missing. This sample has hundreds of thousands of clones, with approximately 87% found just once. CDR3 length: 12 amino acids. Germline V gene lookup returns CDR1 LNHDA and CDR2 SQIVND (reference sequence). Between the trimmed V and J ends, which lost 7 bases and 5 bases, there was a span of 9 bases. Another study also made use of these data, one on human thymus T cells. That paper adds: All donors were healthy Finnish infants who were undergoing corrective surgery to treat congenital heart defects. In corrective heart surgery, resections were taken, and these provided the thymus tissue. Gene usage for V and J segments appeared biased in thymic and blood repertoires.

The chain links TRBV19 to TRBJ2-1; perhaps TRBD1 as D (5 bases). The sequencing sample was made of thymocytes. This receptor was identified in a boy younger than two with a congenital heart defect. In DNA form, the CDR3 reads TGTGCCAGTACCCAGGGAAACAATGAGCAGTTCTTC. It is translated as CASTQGNNEQFF.